This T cell receptor beta chain was captured in a study of blood T cells in healthy people across ages. With a J-beta primer mix and a sample-barcoded 5' primer, a second PCR ran about 6 to 11 cycles. In TCRdb, the 5' RACE reads were re-called with MiXCR into one record per CDR3 protein. The sample contains 1.6 million or so distinct CDR3 sequences, approximately 32% of which appear only once. The germline CDR1 and CDR2 sequences are SQVTM and ANQGSEA. CDR3 length equals 10 residues. The chain links TRBV29-1 to TRBJ2-3; the D is unclear. The sample comprised blood. The TCR sequence derives from a woman aged 30 to 39 in good health. The CDR3 region is CTTNTDTQYF. CDR3 sequence (DNA): TGCACCACTAACACAGATACGCAGTATTTT.